The clone carrying this T cell receptor beta chain was counted ten times or more. Its antigen is unidentified. This entry comes from a study of molecular identifiers for immune sequencing clone quantification. Across the study: Replicate runs used RNA from about 19,000 or 110,000 naive CD8 cells, which was split five ways into aliquots, and four of those aliquots were then sequenced. Findings of the study overall: Single-cell amounts of spiked Jurkat TCR RNA were reportedly detectable among about a million naive cells. Clones of above 20 RNA copies carried over 98% of effector molecules; in naive cells they carried under 1%.

Both previously described methods and listed TCR primers were employed to make bulk TCR libraries. TCRdb analysed the PCR reads with MiXCR anew, one entry per CDR3 protein. The table has nearly 650,000 distinct CDR3 sequences, less than 30% seen once. The CDR3 is 14 residues long. Unmatched junction bases numbered 9, after V lost 6 bases and J lost 9 bases. The gene calls are TRBV12-3 or TRBV12-4 and TRBJ2-1, with 9 bases lining up with TRBD1. The receptor was isolated from a human donor in good health. Some libraries in this study had Jurkat cell RNA spiked in. Sample: naive CD8+ T cells from blood, with Jurkat cell RNA spiked in. Documented subset: FACS-sorted CD8+CD4-CCR7+CD45RA+ naive T cells. The CDR3 bases are TGTGCCAGCAGAACCGGGACAGGGTTTGCTGAGCAGTTCTTC. Translating it yields CASRTGTGFAEQFF.